The clone carrying this T cell receptor (beta chain) came up many times. Its specificity is not known. Described time point: sample taken at primary tumor resection. Donation came from around 72 patients with untreated early-stage non-small cell lung cancer. Researchers sequenced whole RNA taken from tumor, nontumor lung or frozen PBMC without sorting. The data derive from a study of spatial heterogeneity in lung cancer. J lost 2 bases, V lost 5 bases, and 5 bases had no gene match. The CDR3 has 14 residues. Germline V lookup: CDR1 SQVTM, CDR2 ANQGSEA. Study-wide results and limits: Expanded intratumoral alpha and beta TCR counts tracked tumor mutation counts.

MiXCR, applied by TCRdb to the 5' RACE reads, yields one record per CDR3 protein. Of about 6,900 distinct CDR3 sequences in the sample, 6.5% to 7% were seen once. The V call is TRBV29-1, the J call TRBJ1-5; 8 bases fit TRBD1. This clonotype was sampled from a male donor with early-stage non-small cell lung cancer. This material consisted of lung tumor tissue, taken at surgery. The CDR3, as DNA: TGCAGCGTTACTCAGGGGGCCGGCAATCAGCCCCAGCATTTT. As protein: CSVTQGAGNQPQHF. Supplemented by reference TRBV29-1 and TRBJ1-5, the full variable domain reads SAVISQKPSRDICQRGTSLTIQCQVDSQVTMMFWYRQQPGQSLTLIATANQGSEATYESGFVIDKFPISRPNLTFSTLTVSNMSPEDSSIYLCSVTQGAGNQPQHFGDGTRLSIL.